The 12 T cell receptor beta chains in this list originate from one sample, sequenced in a study of blood T cell repertoires in COVID-19. The protocol was immunoSEQ multiplex PCR, while the TCRdb copy is restricted to in-frame clones and leaves out a portion. The sample lists tens of thousands of clones, over 75% occurring once. Specimen: peripheral blood. These receptors originate from a human donor in a cohort sampled during active COVID-19.

The chain carries TRBV19 and TRBJ1-2; 8 nucleotides line up with TRBD1. V gave up 6 bases and J gave up 2 bases; unmatched junction bases: 2. The CDR3 length is 13 residues. CDR1 is LNHDA, CDR2 SQIVND, per germline (reference sequence). The CDR3 nucleotides read TGTGCCAGTAGAGGACAGGGAAACTATGGCTACACCTTC. Protein product: CASRGQGNYGYTF. Together with reference TRBV19 and TRBJ1-2, the CDR3 gives the full variable domain: DGGITQSPKYLFRKEGQNVTLSCEQNLNHDAMYWYRQDPGQGLRLIYYSQIVNDFQKGDIAEGYSVSREKKESFPLTVTSAQKNPTAFYLCASRGQGNYGYTFGSGTRLTVV.

In this sample, this clone turned up once. The V call is TRBV21-1, the J call TRBJ2-1; TRBD2 is taken as the D call from the table, unchecked against the DNA. TRBV21-1 corresponds to a pseudogene. The CDR3 length is 16 residues. CDR3 in DNA: TGTGCCAGCACCCAGGGTAGCGGGAGTGTCGACAATGAGCAGTTCTTC. Translation: CASTQGSGSVDNEQFF.

CDR3 region: CASSRSGQGNYGYTF. CDR3 coding DNA: TGTGCCAGCAGTCGCTCGGGACAGGGTAACTATGGCTACACCTTC. This sequence joins TRBV6-5 and TRBJ1-2; 9 positions match TRBD1. J lost 1 base, V lost 5 bases, and 5 bases had no gene match. Germline CDR1 reads MNHEY; CDR2 reads SVGAGI. This CDR3 region has 15 residues.

This chain's CDR3 is CASSANSGGEKLFF. DNA of the CDR3: TGTGCCAGTAGTGCGAATTCCGGTGGTGAAAAACTGTTTTTT. The chain has TRBV19 and TRBJ1-4, with no clear D. The CDR3 totals 14 residues. Trimming cost V 5 bases and J 7 bases, with 14 bases left between them. From germline, CDR1 is LNHDA and CDR2 SQIVND (reference sequence).

The chain couples TRBV28 to TRBJ1-4; 7 positions agree with TRBD1. The CDR3 consists of 15 residues. Germline-derived CDR1 and CDR2 are MDHEN and SYDVKM. V lost 4 bases, J lost 7 bases, and 9 bases stayed unmatched. As DNA, the CDR3 is TGTGCCAGCAGTTCTCTCGGAAGGGACAGTGAAAAACTGTTTTTT. It yields the protein CASSSLGRDSEKLFF.

The chain is built from TRBV7-3 and TRBJ2-1; unclear D gene. Trimming stripped 2 bases from V and 4 bases from J, with 15 bases between. CDR1 is SGHTA, CDR2 FQGTGA, per germline. CDR3 length equals 16 residues. The CDR3 DNA sequence: TGTGCCAGCAGCTTAGGTACGGGTCTCTTGTACAATGAGCAGTTCTTC. It yields the protein CASSLGTGLLYNEQFF.

The chain joins TRBV19 to TRBJ1-3, with TRBD1 as a possible D gene (6 bases). This CDR3 region has 18 residues. The V gene lost 7 bases and the J gene lost 0 bases, with 22 bases spanning the gap. Germline values: CDR1 LNHDA, CDR2 SQIVND (reference sequence). CDR3 protein: CASNDGRTAPSSGNTIYF. For the CDR3, the DNA is TGTGCCAGTAATGACGGGAGGACAGCACCTAGCTCTGGAAACACCATATATTTT. Variable domain in full (rest from reference TRBV19 and TRBJ1-3): DGGITQSPKYLFRKEGQNVTLSCEQNLNHDAMYWYRQDPGQGLRLIYYSQIVNDFQKGDIAEGYSVSREKKESFPLTVTSAQKNPTAFYLCASNDGRTAPSSGNTIYFGEGSWLTVV.

J is TRBJ2-2 and V is TRBV24-1; TRBD1 might be the D (5 bases). The V end lost 5 bases, the J end lost 2 bases, and 20 bases lay between the germline ends. The germline gives CDR1 KGHDR, CDR2 SFDVKD. The CDR3 has 18 amino acids. The CDR3: CATSVSIKAGINTGELFF. The CDR3 coding sequence is TGTGCCACCAGTGTTTCTATTAAGGCAGGGATTAACACCGGGGAGCTGTTTTTT.

This chain's CDR3 is CASSSSSGRYNEQFF. As DNA, the CDR3 is TGTGCCAGCAGCTCTTCTAGCGGGAGATACAATGAGCAGTTCTTC. This chain uses TRBV7-2 with TRBJ2-1, with 10 bases that match TRBD2. Germline V gives CDR1 SGHTA, CDR2 FQGNSA. V lost 4 bases to trimming and J lost 4 bases; unmatched junction nucleotides: 4. This CDR3 has 15 amino acids.

This clone showed up just a few times. This chain links TRBV5-1 with TRBJ1-2; 7 bases line up with TRBD1. The ends lost 0 bases at V and 3 bases at J; junction bases unmatched: 2. Germline CDR1 reads SGHRS; CDR2 reads YFSETQ. CDR3 length: 14 residues. CDR3 in amino acids: CASSLDGTDYGYTF. CDR3 in DNA: TGCGCCAGCAGCTTGGACGGGACAGACTATGGCTACACCTTC.

The genes are TRBV18 and TRBJ2-2, with unresolved D. The CDR3 spans 13 residues. Germline V gene data show CDR1 as KGHSH and CDR2 as LQKENI. V was clipped by 1 base and J by 6 bases, with 6 bases between them. CDR3 nucleotides: TGTGCCAGCTCACCACTACAGTCCGGGGAGCTGTTTTTT. Residues: CASSPLQSGELFF. The complete variable domain, with remaining parts taken from reference TRBV18 and TRBJ2-2, reads NAGVMQNPRHLVRRRGQEARLRCSPMKGHSHVYWYRQLPEEGLKFMVYLQKENIIDESGMPKERFSAEFPKEGPSILRIQQVVRGDSAAYFCASSPLQSGELFFGEGSRLTVL.

The chain couples TRBV5-1 to TRBJ2-4; tentatively, D is TRBD2 (5 bases). The CDR3 is 14 amino acids. The ends were cut back, 4 bases at V and 7 bases at J, with 15 bases in the middle. Germline loops: CDR1 SGHRS, CDR2 YFSETQ. The CDR3 here is CASSPGSGLNIQYF. The CDR3 DNA is TGCGCCAGCAGCCCGGGAAGTGGTTTGAACATTCAGTACTTC. Full variable domain (missing parts from reference TRBV5-1 and TRBJ2-4): KAGVTQTPRYLIKTRGQQVTLSCSPISGHRSVSWYQQTPGQGLQFLFEYFSETQRNKGNFPGRFSGRQFSNSRSEMNVSTLELGDSALYLCASSPGSGLNIQYFGAGTRLSVL.